This TCR beta chain comes out of a study of blood T cell repertoires in COVID-19. Assignment of participants to cohorts was predicated upon participant-reported clinical history. The assay was immunoSEQ multiplex PCR, and TCRdb's table has in-frame clones only and misses some. Altogether a few hundred thousand clones are present, roughly 90% being singletons, with the ten largest covering 1.7%. Trimming removed 4 bases from V and 5 bases from J, with 8 bases in between. CDR1 is SGHVS and CDR2 is FNYEAQ in the germline V gene. The CDR3 is 13 residues long. This receptor was taken from a woman aged 25 to 45 who had recovered from COVID-19. The J gene is TRBJ2-2, the V gene TRBV7-6; D is perhaps TRBD1 (6 bases). Sequencing was performed on PBMCs or T cells enriched from blood (not recorded which). Here the CDR3 DNA reads TGTGCCAGCAGCTACGGGACAACCGGGGAGCTGTTTTTT. It encodes CASSYGTTGELFF.